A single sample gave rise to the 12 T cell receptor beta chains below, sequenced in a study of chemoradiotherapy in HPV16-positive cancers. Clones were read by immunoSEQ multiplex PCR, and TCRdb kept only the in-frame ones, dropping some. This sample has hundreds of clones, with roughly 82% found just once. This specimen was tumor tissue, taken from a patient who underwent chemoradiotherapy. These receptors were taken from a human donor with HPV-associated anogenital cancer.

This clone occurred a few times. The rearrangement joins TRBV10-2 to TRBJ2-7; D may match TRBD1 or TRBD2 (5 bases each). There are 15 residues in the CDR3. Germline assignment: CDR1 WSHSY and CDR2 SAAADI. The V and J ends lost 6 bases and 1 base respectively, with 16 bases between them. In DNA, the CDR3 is TGCGCCAGCAGCCCGAGTCCTGGGGGATCCTACGAGCAGTACTTC. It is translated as CASSPSPGGSYEQYF.

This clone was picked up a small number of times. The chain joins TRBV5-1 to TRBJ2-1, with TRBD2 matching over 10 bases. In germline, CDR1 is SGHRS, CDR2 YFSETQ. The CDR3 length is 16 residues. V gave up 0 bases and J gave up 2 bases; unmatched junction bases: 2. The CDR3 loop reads CASSLGSGGTYNEQFF. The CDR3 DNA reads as TGCGCCAGCAGCTTGGGTAGCGGGGGGACCTACAATGAGCAGTTCTTC.

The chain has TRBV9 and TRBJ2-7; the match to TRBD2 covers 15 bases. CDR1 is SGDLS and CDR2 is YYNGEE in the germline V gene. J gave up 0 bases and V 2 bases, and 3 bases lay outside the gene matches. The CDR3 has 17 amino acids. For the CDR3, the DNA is TGTGCCAGCAGCGTGGGACTAGCGGGGGGTAGCTCCTACGAGCAGTACTTC. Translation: CASSVGLAGGSSYEQYF.

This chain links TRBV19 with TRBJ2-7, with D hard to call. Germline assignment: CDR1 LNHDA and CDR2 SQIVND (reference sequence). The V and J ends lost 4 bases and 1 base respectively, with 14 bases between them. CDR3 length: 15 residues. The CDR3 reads CASSTYPSRSYEQYF. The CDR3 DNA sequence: TGTGCCAGTAGTACCTACCCCAGTCGGTCCTACGAGCAGTACTTC.

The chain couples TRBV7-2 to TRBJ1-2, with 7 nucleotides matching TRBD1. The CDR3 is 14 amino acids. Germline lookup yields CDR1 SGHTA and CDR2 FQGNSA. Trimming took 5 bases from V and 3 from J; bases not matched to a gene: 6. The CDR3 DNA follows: TGTGCCAGCAGCCTCCACAGGGGCGACTATGGCTACACCTTC. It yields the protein CASSLHRGDYGYTF.

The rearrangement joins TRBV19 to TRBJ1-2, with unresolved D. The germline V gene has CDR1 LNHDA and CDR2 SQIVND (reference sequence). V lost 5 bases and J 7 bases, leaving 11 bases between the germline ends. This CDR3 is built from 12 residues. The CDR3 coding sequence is TGTGCCAGTAGTTTTCGTTCGGGTGGCTACACCTTC. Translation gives CASSFRSGGYTF.

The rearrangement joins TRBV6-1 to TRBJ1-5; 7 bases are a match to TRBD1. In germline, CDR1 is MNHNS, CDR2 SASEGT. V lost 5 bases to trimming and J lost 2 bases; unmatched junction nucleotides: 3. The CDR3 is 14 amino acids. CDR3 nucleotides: TGTGCCAGCAGTTTCGGACAGGGCAATCAGCCCCAGCATTTT. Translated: CASSFGQGNQPQHF.

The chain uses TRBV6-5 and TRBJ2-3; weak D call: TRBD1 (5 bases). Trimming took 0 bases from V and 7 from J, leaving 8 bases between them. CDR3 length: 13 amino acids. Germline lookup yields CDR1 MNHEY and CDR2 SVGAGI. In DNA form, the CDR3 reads TGTGCCAGCAGTTACTCGCCAGGGAATACGCAGTATTTT. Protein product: CASSYSPGNTQYF.

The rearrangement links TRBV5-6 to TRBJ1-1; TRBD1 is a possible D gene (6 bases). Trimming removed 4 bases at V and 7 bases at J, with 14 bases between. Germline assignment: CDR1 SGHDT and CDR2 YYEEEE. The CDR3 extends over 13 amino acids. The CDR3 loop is CASSEKRQVEAFF. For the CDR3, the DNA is TGTGCCAGCAGCGAAAAGAGACAGGTTGAAGCTTTCTTT.

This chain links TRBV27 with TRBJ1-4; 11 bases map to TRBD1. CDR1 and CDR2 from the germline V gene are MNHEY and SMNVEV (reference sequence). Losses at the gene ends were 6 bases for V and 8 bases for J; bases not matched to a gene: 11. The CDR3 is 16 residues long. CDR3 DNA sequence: TGTGCCAGCAGACGCCCTGGGGGGACAGGGGGGGAAAAACTGTTTTTT. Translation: CASRRPGGTGGEKLFF.

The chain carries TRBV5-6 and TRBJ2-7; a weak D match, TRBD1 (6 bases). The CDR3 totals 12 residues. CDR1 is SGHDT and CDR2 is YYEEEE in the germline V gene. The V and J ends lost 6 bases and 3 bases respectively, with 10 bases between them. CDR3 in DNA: TGTGCCAGCACGTCGGACAGCTACGAGCAGTACTTC. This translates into CASTSDSYEQYF.

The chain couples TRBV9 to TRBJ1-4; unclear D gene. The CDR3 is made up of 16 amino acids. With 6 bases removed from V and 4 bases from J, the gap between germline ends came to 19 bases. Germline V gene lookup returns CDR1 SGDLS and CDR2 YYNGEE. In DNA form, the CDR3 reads TGTGCCAGCAAGTCTATCGTGATGGGCCTTAATGAAAAACTGTTTTTT. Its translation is CASKSIVMGLNEKLFF.